This TCR beta chain was sequenced for a study of cytomegalovirus exposure and HLA in healthy donors. Study-wide results and caveats: Associated with cytomegalovirus, according to the listing, were about 160 TCR beta chains. Earlier analysis found most TCR beta V segments productive about 87% or about 30% of the time. High sensitivity and specificity were reportedly achieved when the classifier diagnosed cytomegalovirus status.

The PCR ran on 60 Vbeta and 13 Jbeta primers. Here immunoSEQ multiplex PCR was the method, and the copy in TCRdb shows in-frame clones only, minus some. This table holds 150,000 to 200,000 clones, about 78% found once. This clone was observed a few times. Its target is unknown. The same CDR3 can be traced to other DNA sequences in this sample. The source is a woman between 45 and 60 years old in good health and CMV-seropositive. Specimen: PBMCs.

CDR3 DNA: TGTGCCAGCAGCTTAGCGGGGGGGCCTTACGAGCAGTACTTC. Its translation: CASSLAGGPYEQYF. The gene calls are TRBV7-8 and TRBJ2-7, with D possibly TRBD2 on 7 matching bases. V shed 0 bases and J shed 4 bases, with 10 bases lying between them. The CDR3 loop spans 14 amino acids. Germline assignment: CDR1 SGHVS and CDR2 FQNEAQ.